This entry is about one TCR beta chain. The antigen remains unidentified. The sample is drawn from a study of T cells after posttransplantation cyclophosphamide. The study, taken as a whole, reports: Later blood repertoires were often dominated by clones from the donor CD8+ memory compartment.

V was shortened by 3 bases and J by 5 bases, with 5 bases between the two germline ends. The CDR3 consists of 12 residues. Germline V gene data show CDR1 as SNHLY and CDR2 as FYNNEI. Some clones are missing from TCRdb's copy, which holds only in-frame ones; the method was immunoSEQ multiplex PCR. Here the sample spans about 28,000 clones, roughly 90% being singletons. The J gene is TRBJ1-5, the V gene TRBV2; no reliable D call. The sequence was obtained from a man in his forties or fifties. The material sequenced was PBMCs. Here the CDR3 reads CASSDRYQPQHF. CDR3 nucleotides: TGTGCCAGCAGTGACAGGTATCAGCCCCAGCATTTT.